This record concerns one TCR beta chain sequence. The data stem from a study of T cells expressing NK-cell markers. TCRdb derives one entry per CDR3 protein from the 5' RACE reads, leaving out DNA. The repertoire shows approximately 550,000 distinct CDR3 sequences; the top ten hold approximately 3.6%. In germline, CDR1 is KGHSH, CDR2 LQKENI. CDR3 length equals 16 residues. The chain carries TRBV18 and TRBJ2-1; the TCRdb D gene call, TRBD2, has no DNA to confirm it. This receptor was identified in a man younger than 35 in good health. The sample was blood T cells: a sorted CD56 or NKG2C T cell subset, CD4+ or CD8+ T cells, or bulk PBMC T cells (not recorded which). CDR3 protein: CASSFTRSGGYNEQFF.